This paragraph covers one T cell receptor beta chain sequence. Its target is not known. Each CDR3 protein gets one entry after TCRdb re-called the multiplex PCR reads with MiXCR. The table includes under 25,000 distinct CDR3 sequences, roughly 58% detected once. The sample comes from a study of breast tumors, draining lymph nodes, adjacent tissues. General study findings and limits: The lymph node origin of tumor T cells was framed as consistent with a hypothesis, not demonstrated. Tumors had less TCR diversity than lymph nodes, more than nontumor tissue. Tumor and nontumor repertoires were significantly more similar in luminal-like than in basal-like breast cancer. The data were judged consistent with most tumor T cells coming from lymph node and expanding in tumor.

This CDR3 spans 15 amino acids. Germline V gene data show CDR1 as MNHEY and CDR2 as SMNVEV (reference sequence). Trimming pared 1 base from V and 1 base from J, leaving 10 bases between. The V and J genes are TRBV27 and TRBJ1-1; D gene unclear. The source material was breast tumor tissue. This TCR was recovered from a female donor with breast cancer. Some clones in this sample may be carry-over from other donors' samples. CDR3 nucleotides: TGTGCCAGCAGTTTATTCGGTGGCAGGAACACTGAAGCTTTCTTT. Protein sequence: CASSLFGGRNTEAFF.